This T cell receptor (beta chain) was profiled in a study of T cell responses to AZD1222 COVID-19 vaccine. Study results and caveats: CD4 TCRs associated with vaccination spanned spike, dominating at 160-218 and 743-854. The study identified only five to seven AZD1222 recipients as seropositive at baseline. White British donors predominated, females outnumbered males, and clonal diversity was possibly underestimated. Repertoires were collected only later (after the peak T cell response had occurred).

Germline V gene sequence: CDR1 SGHVS, CDR2 FQNEAQ. The CDR3 totals 15 residues. V lost 1 base and J lost 8, with 14 bases in between. In regard to this clone: Its antigen is unidentified.

The method was immunoSEQ multiplex PCR; TCRdb's version includes in-frame clones alone and lacks a portion of them. The sample yields about 99,000 clones, 75% to 90% seen once. The genes are TRBV7-8 and TRBJ1-4; D remains unclear. The TCR comes from an adult in good health. Source: peripheral blood, taken on day 0 of AZD1222 vaccination. The CDR3 DNA is TGTGCCAGCAGCTTAGGGGCGGCGGTGCGGGAAAAACTGTTTTTT. It encodes CASSLGAAVREKLFF.